Below are 23 T cell receptor beta chains sequenced from a single sample in a study of cytomegalovirus exposure and HLA in healthy donors. It was with 60 Vbeta and 13 Jbeta primers that the PCR ran. The data were produced by immunoSEQ multiplex PCR, yet TCRdb's version contains in-frame clones alone and is incomplete. The sample yields roughly 200,000 clones, 85% to 90% seen once. Sequenced material: PBMCs. The receptors come from a woman younger than 30 in good health and CMV-seronegative.

This clone was counted a single time. The V gene is TRBV5-6, the J gene TRBJ2-7; 11 nucleotides agree with TRBD1. CDR1 and CDR2 (germline): SGHDT, YYEEEE. Trimming removed 2 bases from V and 7 bases from J; junction bases left unmatched: 5. There are 14 residues in the CDR3. The CDR3 DNA reads as TGTGCCAGCAGCTTCGGGACAGGGGGGAGTGAGCAGTACTTC. Protein product: CASSFGTGGSEQYF. The full variable domain, rest sourced from reference TRBV5-6 and TRBJ2-7, is DAGVTQSPTHLIKTRGQQVTLRCSPKSGHDTVSWYQQALGQGPQFIFQYYEEEERQRGNFPDRFSGHQFPNYSSELNVNALLLGDSALYLCASSFGTGGSEQYFGPGTRLTVT.

This rearrangement joins TRBV6-1 to TRBJ1-1; D might be TRBD1 (5 bases). The CDR3 is 13 amino acids. Germline values: CDR1 MNHNS, CDR2 SASEGT. V was pared by 2 bases and J by 5 bases, with 9 bases between. CDR3 region: CASSEQGGTEAFF. The CDR3, as DNA: TGTGCCAGCAGTGAACAGGGTGGTACTGAAGCTTTCTTT.

This rearrangement joins TRBV29-1 to TRBJ1-2, with 7 bases identical to TRBD1. Losses at the gene ends were 6 bases for V and 8 bases for J; bases not matched to a gene: 9. The germline gives CDR1 SQVTM, CDR2 ANQGSEA. The CDR3 runs to 12 residues. CDR3: CSVDDREEGYTF. CDR3 nucleotide sequence: TGCAGCGTCGACGACAGGGAGGAGGGCTACACCTTC. Full variable domain (rest looked up from reference TRBV29-1 and TRBJ1-2): SAVISQKPSRDICQRGTSLTIQCQVDSQVTMMFWYRQQPGQSLTLIATANQGSEATYESGFVIDKFPISRPNLTFSTLTVSNMSPEDSSIYLCSVDDREEGYTFGSGTRLTVV.

The chain couples TRBV10-2 to TRBJ1-2; possible D gene TRBD1, 6 bases. Per germline, CDR1 WSHSY and CDR2 SAAADI. Trimming removed 10 bases from V and 3 bases from J, with 15 bases in between. The CDR3 spans 13 residues. The chain's CDR3 is CATGQSSYYGYTF. The CDR3 DNA is TGCGCCACCGGACAGTCATCTTACTATGGCTACACCTTC.

V usage is TRBV11-2 and J usage is TRBJ2-7; TRBD2 matches 8 bases. Per germline, CDR1 SGHAT and CDR2 FQNNGV. This CDR3 is built from 16 residues. J was trimmed by 2 bases and V by 4 bases; bases with no gene match: 10. The CDR3 loop is CASSWAWGGRTYEQYF. DNA of the CDR3: TGTGCCAGCAGCTGGGCTTGGGGCGGGAGGACCTACGAGCAGTACTTC.

V and J are TRBV5-6 and TRBJ1-2; D perhaps matches TRBD1 (6 bases). Deletions cut 1 base from V and 4 bases from J, with 14 bases between. CDR1 is SGHDT, CDR2 YYEEEE, per germline. The CDR3 extends over 15 amino acids. DNA of the CDR3: TGTGCCAGCAGCTTGCCAGGGGTGAAGATCTATGGCTACACCTTC. It translates to CASSLPGVKIYGYTF.

The chain links TRBV10-1 to TRBJ1-2; the D gene is possibly TRBD1 (6 bases). V lost 7 bases and J 2 bases, leaving 17 bases between the germline ends. The CDR3 sequence is 15 residues long. The germline CDR1 and CDR2 sequences are WNHNN and SYGVQD (reference sequence). The CDR3 region has the DNA TGCGCCAGCACCGAAAGGGGGGGTCAGAACTATGGCTACACCTTC. Protein sequence: CASTERGGQNYGYTF.

The CDR3: CASSTGQNRRTEAFF. Written as DNA, the CDR3 is TGTGCCAGCAGTACTGGACAAAACCGAAGGACTGAAGCTTTCTTT. The V and J genes are TRBV27 and TRBJ1-1; possible D gene TRBD1, 5 bases. Trimming left V 5 bases short and J 5 bases short, with 18 bases between. Germline V gives CDR1 MNHEY, CDR2 SMNVEV (reference sequence). The CDR3 is 15 residues long.

The chain couples TRBV27 to TRBJ1-1; D is uncertain. V was cut by 3 bases and J by 4 bases, with 15 bases left in between. The germline V gene encodes CDR1 MNHEY and CDR2 SMNVEV (reference sequence). The CDR3 is made up of 15 amino acids. CDR3 sequence: CASSFQSSGITEAFF. The CDR3 nucleotides read TGTGCCAGCAGTTTTCAGTCCTCGGGGATCACTGAAGCTTTCTTT.

In this sample, this clone turned up a few times. The rearrangement uses TRBV10-1 and TRBJ2-1; D may be TRBD1 (6 bases). Trimming pared 0 bases from V and 11 bases from J, leaving 17 bases between. Germline V gives CDR1 WNHNN, CDR2 SYGVQD (reference sequence). The CDR3 is 15 amino acids. CDR3 sequence reads: CASSESAGDLNQQFF. As DNA, the CDR3 is TGCGCCAGCAGTGAGTCGGCAGGGGATTTGAATCAGCAGTTCTTC.

This CDR3 reads CSVEGQGYGDTQYF. The CDR3 DNA reads as TGCAGCGTCGAGGGACAGGGGTATGGAGATACGCAGTATTTT. This rearrangement joins TRBV29-1 to TRBJ2-3; TRBD1 matches at 10 bases. V lost 6 bases and J lost 5; bases outside the gene matches: 8. The CDR3 is 14 residues long. CDR1 and CDR2 from the germline V gene are SQVTM and ANQGSEA.

The rearrangement links TRBV29-1 to TRBJ2-7; 10 positions match TRBD2. The ends lost 3 bases at V and 9 bases at J; junction bases unmatched: 14. The germline V gene encodes CDR1 SQVTM and CDR2 ANQGSEA. The CDR3 is 15 residues long. The CDR3 DNA sequence: TGCAGCGTTGAGGACACGCGGACTAGCGGTCCAAGGCAGTACTTC. Its translation is CSVEDTRTSGPRQYF.

This clone has just a few counts. V and J are TRBV6-5 and TRBJ1-3; unclear D gene. The germline V gene encodes CDR1 MNHEY and CDR2 SVGAGI. The V end was cut by 6 bases, the J end by 0 bases, with 12 bases between. The CDR3 sequence is 15 residues long. The CDR3 loop is CASRSTVSSGNTIYF. The DNA for the CDR3 is TGTGCCAGCAGGTCCACAGTTAGCTCTGGAAACACCATATATTTT.

V is TRBV5-1 and J is TRBJ2-7, with TRBD1 identical over 7 bases. Per germline, CDR1 SGHRS and CDR2 YFSETQ. The V gene end was trimmed by 4 bases and the J gene end by 0 bases; junction bases not matched to a gene: 13. The CDR3 sequence is 17 residues long. In DNA form, the CDR3 reads TGCGCCAGCAGCCCGGAACCACTACGACAGGGCTCCTACGAGCAGTACTTC. It translates to CASSPEPLRQGSYEQYF.

The CDR3 nucleotides are TGTGCCAGCAGCCATATGACGGGGGGTGTGTCCTACGAGCAGTACTTC. The encoded protein is CASSHMTGGVSYEQYF. The V and J genes are TRBV7-7 and TRBJ2-7, with 7 bases aligning to TRBD2. Germline CDR1 SSHAT, CDR2 FNYEAQ (reference sequence). This CDR3 spans 16 amino acids. V lost 5 bases to trimming and J lost 1 base; unmatched junction nucleotides: 11. The variable domain in full, completed from reference TRBV7-7 and TRBJ2-7, reads GAGVSQSPRYKVTKRGQDVTLRCDPISSHATLYWYQQALGQGPEFLTYFNYEAQPDKSGLPSDRFSAERPEGSISTLTIQRTEQRDSAMYRCASSHMTGGVSYEQYFGPGTRLTVT.

This chain connects TRBV5-4 to TRBJ1-6; no clear D gene. Per germline, CDR1 SGHNT and CDR2 YYREEE (reference sequence). The germline V and J ends were trimmed by 2 bases and 2 bases, with 5 bases remaining between them. CDR3 length equals 14 residues. The CDR3 is CASSFLAYNSPLHF. CDR3 DNA sequence: TGTGCCAGCAGCTTTCTCGCCTATAATTCACCCCTCCACTTT.

This chain joins TRBV4-3 and TRBJ2-1, with 7 bases that match TRBD1. V lost 0 bases, J lost 1 base, and 6 bases stayed unmatched. Germline V gene lookup returns CDR1 LGHNA and CDR2 YSLEER. This CDR3 spans 17 amino acids. DNA of the CDR3: TGCGCCAGCAGCCAAGATTCGAGGACAGGTTCCTACAATGAGCAGTTCTTC. Its translation: CASSQDSRTGSYNEQFF.

The rearrangement joins TRBV4-2 to TRBJ2-1; no clear D gene. The CDR3 consists of 17 residues. Germline V gene lookup returns CDR1 LGHNA and CDR2 YNFKEQ. The V end was cut by 1 base, the J end by 0 bases, with 13 bases between. The CDR3 reads CASSQGPQSTSYNEQFF. CDR3 bases: TGTGCCAGCAGCCAAGGTCCCCAGTCCACCTCCTACAATGAGCAGTTCTTC.

The J gene is TRBJ2-1, the V gene TRBV27; TRBD2 matches 9 bases. With V trimmed by 2 bases and J by 3 bases, 2 bases remained unmatched. From germline, CDR1 is MNHEY and CDR2 SMNVEV (reference sequence). CDR3 size: 15 residues. The CDR3 spells CASSLPAGGYNEQFF. The CDR3 region has the DNA TGTGCCAGCAGTTTACCAGCGGGGGGCTACAATGAGCAGTTCTTC.

This chain joins TRBV27 and TRBJ2-2; no definite D call. The germline V gene has CDR1 MNHEY and CDR2 SMNVEV (reference sequence). The germline V and J ends were trimmed by 6 bases and 8 bases, with 25 bases remaining between them. The CDR3 runs to 17 residues. CDR3 sequence: CASSLDRPKAGPGELFF. CDR3 coding DNA: TGTGCCAGCAGCTTAGACCGACCCAAAGCAGGCCCGGGGGAGCTGTTTTTT.

The chain couples TRBV7-6 to TRBJ2-7; no reliable D call. Trimming pared 10 bases from V and 1 base from J, leaving 11 bases between. This CDR3 contains 12 residues. Germline CDR1 is SGHVS and CDR2 is FNYEAQ. The CDR3 nucleotides read TGTGCCACCTCGGAGATTTCCTACGAGCAGTACTTC. This codes for CATSEISYEQYF.

The rearrangement joins TRBV6-1 to TRBJ1-2; 9 bases are a match to TRBD1. The germline gives CDR1 MNHNS, CDR2 SASEGT. V lost 6 bases and J lost 5; bases outside the gene matches: 4. The CDR3 is made up of 13 amino acids. CDR3 nucleotide sequence: TGTGCCAGCAGCCGGACAGGGGATTATGGCTACACCTTC. Residues: CASSRTGDYGYTF.

The chain couples TRBV19 to TRBJ2-7, with D possibly matching TRBD2 (5 bases). The V gene's germline CDR1 is LNHDA and CDR2 SQIVND (reference sequence). The CDR3 sequence is 14 residues long. The V end was cut by 6 bases, the J end by 3 bases, with 15 bases between. The CDR3 region is CASSPDGEGYEQYF. CDR3 sequence (DNA): TGTGCCAGTAGCCCGGACGGGGAAGGCTACGAGCAGTACTTC.